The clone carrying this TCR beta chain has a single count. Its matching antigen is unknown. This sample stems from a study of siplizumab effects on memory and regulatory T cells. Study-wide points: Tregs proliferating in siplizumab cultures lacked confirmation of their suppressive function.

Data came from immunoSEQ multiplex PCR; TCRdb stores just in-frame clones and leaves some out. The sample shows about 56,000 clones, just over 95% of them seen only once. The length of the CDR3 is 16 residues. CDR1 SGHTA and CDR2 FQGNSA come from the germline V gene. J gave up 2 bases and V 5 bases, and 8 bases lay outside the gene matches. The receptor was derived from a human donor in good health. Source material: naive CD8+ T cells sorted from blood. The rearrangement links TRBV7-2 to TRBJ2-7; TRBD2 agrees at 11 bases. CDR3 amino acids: CASSPEGTSGTYEQYF. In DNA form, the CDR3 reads TGTGCCAGCAGCCCCGAGGGGACTAGCGGAACCTACGAGCAGTACTTC.